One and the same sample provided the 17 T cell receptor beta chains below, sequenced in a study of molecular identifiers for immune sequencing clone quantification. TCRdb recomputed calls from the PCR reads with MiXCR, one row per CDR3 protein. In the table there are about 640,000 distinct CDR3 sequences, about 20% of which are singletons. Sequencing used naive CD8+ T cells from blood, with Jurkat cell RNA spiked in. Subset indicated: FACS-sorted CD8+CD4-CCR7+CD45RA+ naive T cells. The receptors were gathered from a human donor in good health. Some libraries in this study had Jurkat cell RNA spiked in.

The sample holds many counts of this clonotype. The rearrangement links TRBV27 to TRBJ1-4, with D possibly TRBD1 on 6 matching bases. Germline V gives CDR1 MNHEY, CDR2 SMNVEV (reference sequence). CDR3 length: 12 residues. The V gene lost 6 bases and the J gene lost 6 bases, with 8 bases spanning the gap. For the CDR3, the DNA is TGTGCCAGCAGGGGGGCAGATGAAAAACTGTTTTTT. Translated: CASRGADEKLFF.

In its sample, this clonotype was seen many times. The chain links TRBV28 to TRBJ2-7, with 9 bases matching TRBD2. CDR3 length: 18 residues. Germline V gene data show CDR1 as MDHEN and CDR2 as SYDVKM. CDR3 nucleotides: TGTGGGGTATCGCAGGGGCGGCGGCTTAGCGGGAGAGGGTACGAGCAGTACTTC. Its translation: CGVSQGRRLSGRGYEQYF.

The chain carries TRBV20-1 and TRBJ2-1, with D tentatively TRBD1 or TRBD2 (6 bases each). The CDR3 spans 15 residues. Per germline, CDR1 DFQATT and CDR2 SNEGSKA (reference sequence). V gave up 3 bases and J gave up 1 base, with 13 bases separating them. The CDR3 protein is CSASGGGGSYNEQFF. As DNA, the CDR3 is TGCAGTGCTAGTGGAGGAGGGGGTTCCTACAATGAGCAGTTCTTC.

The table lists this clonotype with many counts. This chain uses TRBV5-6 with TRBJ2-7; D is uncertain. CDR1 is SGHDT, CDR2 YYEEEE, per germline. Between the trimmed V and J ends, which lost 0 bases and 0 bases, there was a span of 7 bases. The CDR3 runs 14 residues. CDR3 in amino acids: CASSLGQISYEQYF. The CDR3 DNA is TGTGCCAGCAGCTTGGGGCAAATCTCCTACGAGCAGTACTTC.

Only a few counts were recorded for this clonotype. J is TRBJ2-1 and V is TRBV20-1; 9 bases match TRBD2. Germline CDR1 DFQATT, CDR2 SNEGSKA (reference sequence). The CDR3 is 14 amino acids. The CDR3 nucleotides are TGCACCACAAGGTCGCGGGAGGGGGACAATGAGCAGTTCTTC. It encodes CTTRSREGDNEQFF.

CDR3 nucleotide sequence: TGTGCCAGCAGCCAAGGTATTAATCTTCGACCGGACAGCTCCTACGAGCAGTACTTC. Residues: CASSQGINLRPDSSYEQYF. V is TRBV3-1 and J is TRBJ2-7, with D possibly TRBD1 on 6 matching bases. The ends were cut back, 1 base at V and 0 bases at J, with 22 bases in the middle. The CDR3 runs to 19 residues. Germline V CDR1 and CDR2: LGHDT, YNNKEL (reference sequence).

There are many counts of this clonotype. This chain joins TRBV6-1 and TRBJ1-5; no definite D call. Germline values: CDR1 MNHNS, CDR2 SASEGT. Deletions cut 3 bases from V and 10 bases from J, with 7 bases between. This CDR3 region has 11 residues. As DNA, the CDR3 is TGTGCCAGCAGTGAGACCCCCCCCCAGCATTTT. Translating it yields CASSETPPQHF.

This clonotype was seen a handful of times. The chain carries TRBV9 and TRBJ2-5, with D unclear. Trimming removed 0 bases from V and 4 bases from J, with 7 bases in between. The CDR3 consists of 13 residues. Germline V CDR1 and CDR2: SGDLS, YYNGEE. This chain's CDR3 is CASSVEWGETQYF. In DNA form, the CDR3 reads TGTGCCAGCAGCGTAGAGTGGGGAGAGACCCAGTACTTC.

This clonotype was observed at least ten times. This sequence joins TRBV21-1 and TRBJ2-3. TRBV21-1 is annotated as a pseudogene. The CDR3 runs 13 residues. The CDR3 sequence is CASSKTLTDTQYF. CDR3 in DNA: TGTGCCAGCAGCAAAACGCTTACAGATACGCAGTATTTT.

CDR3 coding DNA: TGTGCCAGCAGCCACCGGACGGACAGCAGAAATCAAGCTTTCTTT. This sequence encodes CASSHRTDSRNQAFF. The genes are TRBV11-2 and TRBJ1-1; TRBD1 might be the D (6 bases). The CDR3 is 15 amino acids. From germline, CDR1 is SGHAT and CDR2 FQNNGV. The V end was cut by 5 bases, the J end by 9 bases, with 22 bases between.

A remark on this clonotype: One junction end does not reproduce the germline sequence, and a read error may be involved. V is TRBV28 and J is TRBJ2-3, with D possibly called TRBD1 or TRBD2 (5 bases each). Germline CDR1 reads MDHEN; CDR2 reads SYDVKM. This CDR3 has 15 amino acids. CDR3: CACRRRDLQVDTQYF. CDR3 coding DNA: TGTGCCTGCAGGCGACGGGACCTCCAGGTAGATACGCAGTATTTT.

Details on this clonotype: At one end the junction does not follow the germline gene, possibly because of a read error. The CDR3 loop is CASSQDPLEKLVF. In DNA form, the CDR3 reads TGCGCCAGCAGCCAGGACCCCTTGGAAAAACTGGTTTTT. This chain connects TRBV7-6 to TRBJ1-4; D uncertain. From germline, CDR1 is SGHVS and CDR2 FNYEAQ. The CDR3 totals 13 residues.

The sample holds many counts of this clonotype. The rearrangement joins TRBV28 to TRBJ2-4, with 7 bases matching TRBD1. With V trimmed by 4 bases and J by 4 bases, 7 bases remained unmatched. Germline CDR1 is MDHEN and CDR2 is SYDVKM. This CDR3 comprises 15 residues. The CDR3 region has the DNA TGTGCCAGCAGTTCTCTACAGGGGAGTAAAAACATTCAGTACTTC. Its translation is CASSSLQGSKNIQYF.

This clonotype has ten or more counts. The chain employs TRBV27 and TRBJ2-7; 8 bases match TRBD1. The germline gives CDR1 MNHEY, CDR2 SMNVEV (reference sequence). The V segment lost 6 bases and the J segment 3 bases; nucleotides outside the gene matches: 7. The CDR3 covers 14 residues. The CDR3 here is CASSQQGDGYEQYF. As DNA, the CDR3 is TGTGCCAGCAGCCAACAGGGGGACGGCTACGAGCAGTACTTC.

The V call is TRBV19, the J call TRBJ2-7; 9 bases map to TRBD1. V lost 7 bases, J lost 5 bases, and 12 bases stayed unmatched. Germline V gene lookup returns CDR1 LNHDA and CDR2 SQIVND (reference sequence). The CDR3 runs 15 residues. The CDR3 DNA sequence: TGTGCCAGTAAGCTCACAGGGGGCGCGTTGGACGAGCAGTACTTC. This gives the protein CASKLTGGALDEQYF.

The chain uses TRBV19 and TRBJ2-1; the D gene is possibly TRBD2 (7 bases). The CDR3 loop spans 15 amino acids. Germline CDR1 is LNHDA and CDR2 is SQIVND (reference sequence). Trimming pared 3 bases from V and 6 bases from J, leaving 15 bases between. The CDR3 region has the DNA TGTGCCAGTAGTATTTGGGGGGGGGCCTCCAATGAGCAGTTCTTC. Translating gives CASSIWGGASNEQFF.

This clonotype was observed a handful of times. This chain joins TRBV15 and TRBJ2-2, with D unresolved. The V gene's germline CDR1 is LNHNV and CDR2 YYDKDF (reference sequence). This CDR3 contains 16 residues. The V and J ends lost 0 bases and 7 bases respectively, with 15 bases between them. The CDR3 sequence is CATSREAYRMDGELFF. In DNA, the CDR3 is TGTGCCACCAGCAGAGAAGCCTACCGAATGGACGGGGAGCTGTTTTTT. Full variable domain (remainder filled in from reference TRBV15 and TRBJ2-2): DAMVIQNPRYQVTQFGKPVTLSCSQTLNHNVMYWYQQKSSQAPKLLFHYYDKDFNNEADTPDNFQSRRPNTSFCFLDIRSPGLGDTAMYLCATSREAYRMDGELFFGEGSRLTVL.